The 24 T cell receptor beta chains given below trace back to one sample, sequenced in a study of control samples from healthy donors and cancer patients. Sequenced by immunoSEQ multiplex PCR; TCRdb stores in-frame clones only, minus some. The sample lists approximately 160,000 clones, approximately 91% occurring once. Sequencing input: blood. These receptors all stem from a woman aged 40 to 55 in good health.

The chain carries TRBV29-1 and TRBJ2-7; weak D call: TRBD2 (6 bases). The germline CDR1 and CDR2 sequences are SQVTM and ANQGSEA. V dropped 7 bases and J dropped 4 bases, with 11 bases sitting between them. The CDR3 contains 11 residues. The CDR3: CSGRDLYEQYF. Written as DNA, the CDR3 is TGCAGCGGCCGGGACTTATACGAGCAGTACTTC.

The V call is TRBV27, the J call TRBJ2-7; 7 nucleotides line up with TRBD1. Germline assignment: CDR1 MNHEY and CDR2 SMNVEV (reference sequence). The V gene end was trimmed by 3 bases and the J gene end by 3 bases; junction bases not matched to a gene: 11. This CDR3 contains 16 residues. CDR3 nucleotide sequence: TGTGCCAGCAGTTTTTCGGTAGGACAGGAGGACTACGAGCAGTACTTC. Protein: CASSFSVGQEDYEQYF.

The chain carries TRBV2 and TRBJ2-2, with unresolved D. Trimming removed 6 bases at V and 4 bases at J, with 9 bases between. This CDR3 region has 13 residues. CDR1 and CDR2 (germline): SNHLY, FYNNEI. The CDR3 is CASRARSTGELFF. CDR3 bases: TGTGCCAGCAGGGCAAGGAGCACCGGGGAGCTGTTTTTT.

The rearrangement joins TRBV11-2 to TRBJ1-2; maybe TRBD1 (5 bases). Germline CDR1 and CDR2: SGHAT and FQNNGV. The V end was cut by 5 bases, the J end by 5 bases, with 15 bases between. The CDR3 covers 14 residues. As DNA, the CDR3 is TGTGCCAGCAGCCCCAGTCAGGGCCGATATGGCTACACCTTC. It is translated as CASSPSQGRYGYTF.

The V call is TRBV7-8, the J call TRBJ1-6; TRBD1 matches 11 bases. The CDR3 is made up of 17 amino acids. Losses at the gene ends were 5 bases for V and 9 bases for J; bases not matched to a gene: 12. Per the germline V gene, CDR1 is SGHVS and CDR2 is FQNEAQ. The DNA of the CDR3 is TGTGCCAGCAGCCCAGGGAGAGGGGGACAGGGGGGTTCACCCCTCCACTTT. This encodes CASSPGRGGQGGSPLHF.

The V and J genes are TRBV19 and TRBJ1-2; TRBD1 matches 7 bases. Germline lookup yields CDR1 LNHDA and CDR2 SQIVND (reference sequence). V trimming: 4 bases; J trimming: 6 bases; junction bases outside the gene matches: 11. This CDR3 is 15 amino acids long. In nucleotides, the CDR3 is TGTGCCAGTAGTACCACAGAGGGGGCGAGGGATGGCTACACCTTC. It specifies CASSTTEGARDGYTF.

This clone qualifies as medium-sized. The J gene is TRBJ2-2, the V gene TRBV5-1; 8 nucleotides align to TRBD2. The V gene's germline CDR1 is SGHRS and CDR2 YFSETQ. V lost 0 bases and J lost 4; bases outside the gene matches: 5. CDR3 length equals 16 residues. The CDR3: CASSLAGGPGTGELFF. The CDR3 DNA sequence: TGCGCCAGCAGCTTGGCGGGGGGGCCGGGCACCGGGGAGCTGTTTTTT.

The chain links TRBV6-5 to TRBJ1-1; tentatively, D is TRBD1 (5 bases). CDR3 size: 14 residues. CDR1 is MNHEY, CDR2 SVGAGI, per germline. With 6 bases removed from V and 4 bases from J, the gap between germline ends came to 15 bases. For the CDR3, the DNA is TGTGCCAGCAGGGGAACGACAGAATTCACTGAAGCTTTCTTT. Its protein is CASRGTTEFTEAFF.

This chain uses TRBV5-4 with TRBJ2-7; 9 bases are a match to TRBD1. The length of the CDR3 is 16 residues. J gave up 6 bases and V 0 bases, and 10 bases lay outside the gene matches. CDR1 and CDR2 from the germline V gene are SGHNT and YYREEE (reference sequence). CDR3 sequence (DNA): TGTGCCAGCAGCTTGGAGGTGGGGGGACAGGGCCTCGAGCAGTACTTC. This gives the protein CASSLEVGGQGLEQYF.

This chain links TRBV19 with TRBJ2-3; D uncertain. The CDR3 totals 16 residues. Germline V lookup: CDR1 LNHDA, CDR2 SQIVND (reference sequence). V shed 10 bases and J shed 2 bases, with 22 bases lying between them. The CDR3 spells CATTQRLPTNTDTQYF. The CDR3 DNA sequence: TGTGCCACCACTCAGAGACTCCCAACTAACACAGATACGCAGTATTTT.

CDR3 sequence (DNA): TGTGCCAGCAATGCGGACACTGAAGCTTTCTTT. It translates to CASNADTEAFF. The chain joins TRBV6-5 to TRBJ1-1; D gene ambiguous. The CDR3 is 11 amino acids. Deletions cut 7 bases from V and 3 bases from J, with 6 bases between. CDR1 and CDR2 (germline): MNHEY, SVGAGI.

The chain joins TRBV5-6 to TRBJ1-2; D gene unclear. The CDR3 is 11 residues long. The V and J ends lost 4 bases and 8 bases respectively, with 9 bases between them. CDR1 is SGHDT and CDR2 is YYEEEE in the germline V gene. CDR3 protein: CASSENEGYTF. Written as DNA, the CDR3 is TGTGCCAGCAGCGAGAACGAAGGCTACACCTTC.

This chain uses TRBV5-1 with TRBJ2-5, with TRBD1 matching 10 bases. The J segment lost 5 bases and the V segment lost 7 bases, leaving 8 bases of the junction unmatched. Germline V CDR1 and CDR2: SGHRS, YFSETQ. The CDR3 has 14 residues. CDR3 region: CASGTGVFGETQYF. In DNA form, the CDR3 reads TGCGCCAGCGGGACAGGGGTTTTTGGGGAGACCCAGTACTTC.

V usage is TRBV7-8 and J usage is TRBJ1-2, with 10 bases identical to TRBD1. Per the germline V gene, CDR1 is SGHVS and CDR2 is FQNEAQ. The CDR3 runs to 13 residues. Losses at the gene ends were 5 bases for V and 8 bases for J; bases not matched to a gene: 5. DNA of the CDR3: TGTGCCAGCAGCCGGGACAGGGGAGGAGGCTACACCTTC. This codes for CASSRDRGGGYTF.

The V gene is TRBV29-1, the J gene TRBJ2-7; 7 nucleotides match TRBD1. CDR1 and CDR2 from the germline V gene are SQVTM and ANQGSEA. Trimming removed 3 bases from V and 3 bases from J; junction bases left unmatched: 11. CDR3 length: 15 amino acids. The DNA of the CDR3 is TGCAGCGTTGAGGGACAGACCCCAGGGAGCTACGAGCAGTACTTC. Its translation is CSVEGQTPGSYEQYF.

V gene TRBV14 combines with J gene TRBJ1-2; D unresolved. There are 15 residues in the CDR3. V lost 6 bases and J lost 5, with 19 bases in between. Germline CDR1 is SGHDN and CDR2 is FVKESK. This chain's CDR3 is CASRQTGSTVYGYTF. For the CDR3, the DNA is TGTGCCAGCAGACAGACCGGGTCAACCGTTTATGGCTACACCTTC.

This clone has only one observation. This chain joins TRBV10-3 and TRBJ1-5, with D possibly being TRBD1 (5 bases). The CDR3 consists of 15 residues. Per the germline V gene, CDR1 is ENHRY and CDR2 is SYGVKD. V was cut by 10 bases and J by 0 bases, with 16 bases left in between. CDR3 protein: CATSDRLYSNQPQHF. The DNA of the CDR3 is TGTGCCACCTCCGACAGACTCTATAGCAATCAGCCCCAGCATTTT.

A few counts support this clone. This sequence joins TRBV10-3 and TRBJ1-6; D remains unclear. This CDR3 is built from 13 residues. Trimming cost V 2 bases and J 8 bases, with 7 bases left between them. The germline gives CDR1 ENHRY, CDR2 SYGVKD. This chain's CDR3 is CAISEGYDSPLHF. The CDR3 nucleotides are TGTGCCATCAGTGAGGGGTACGATTCACCCCTCCACTTT.

This chain uses TRBV24-1 with TRBJ2-2; D uncertain. Trimming took off 3 bases at V and 6 bases at J, with 4 bases between the two ends. CDR3 length: 12 amino acids. Germline CDR1 and CDR2: KGHDR and SFDVKD. The CDR3 nucleotides are TGTGCCACCAGTGATCGGCCCGGGGAGCTGTTTTTT. Translation: CATSDRPGELFF.

This clone has more than one count but fewer than ten. The gene calls are TRBV4-2 and TRBJ1-1; D might be TRBD1 (5 bases). The germline V and J ends were trimmed by 1 base and 5 bases, with 17 bases remaining between them. CDR1 is LGHNA and CDR2 is YNFKEQ in the germline V gene. The CDR3 sequence is 16 residues long. The chain's CDR3 is CASSQGGTGIWTEAFF. The CDR3 DNA reads TGTGCCAGCAGCCAAGGGGGAACAGGCATTTGGACTGAAGCTTTCTTT.

This chain joins TRBV5-5 and TRBJ2-2; 8 bases align to TRBD2. The germline V gene has CDR1 SGHKS and CDR2 YYEKEE (reference sequence). The CDR3 consists of 16 residues. V gave up 4 bases and J gave up 6 bases; unmatched junction bases: 11. The CDR3: CASSASGGNEAGELFF. CDR3 sequence (DNA): TGTGCCAGCAGCGCCTCGGGGGGGAACGAGGCCGGGGAGCTGTTTTTT.

The CDR3 protein is CASSWRTGFDTGELFF. In nucleotides, the CDR3 is TGTGCCAGCAGCTGGCGGACAGGGTTCGACACCGGGGAGCTGTTTTTT. V and J are TRBV7-2 and TRBJ2-2; 8 bases map to TRBD1. In germline, CDR1 is SGHTA, CDR2 FQGNSA. V lost 4 bases, J lost 3 bases, and 7 bases stayed unmatched. The CDR3 runs 16 residues.

The chain joins TRBV6-6 to TRBJ1-3, with 7 bases that match TRBD1. The CDR3 extends over 14 amino acids. The V segment lost 6 bases and the J segment 4 bases; nucleotides outside the gene matches: 6. Germline V gene data show CDR1 as MNHNY and CDR2 as SVGAGI (reference sequence). In DNA, the CDR3 is TGTGCCAGCAGACAGGGGACGGAAGGAAACACCATATATTTT. As protein: CASRQGTEGNTIYF.

This chain links TRBV5-1 with TRBJ2-1, with TRBD2 matching 8 bases. V was clipped by 2 bases and J by 9 bases; unmatched bases: 7. Germline V gives CDR1 SGHRS, CDR2 YFSETQ. CDR3 length: 14 amino acids. The CDR3 region has the DNA TGCGCCAGCAGCTTTGACCCTACTAGCGGTGAGCAGTTCTTC. Protein sequence: CASSFDPTSGEQFF.